The 20 T cell receptor beta chains below come from one sample, sequenced in a study of T cells in narcolepsy. The table came from immunoSEQ multiplex PCR; TCRdb's copy has only in-frame clones and leaves some out. The sample includes about 35,000 clones, 75% to 90% of them seen just once. Sequencing was performed on memory (CD45RA-) CD4+ T cells from blood. These receptors were taken from a human donor in good health.

Comments on this clone: No conserved phenylalanine or tryptophan ends this CDR3, so it is likely a read error. The CDR3 region is CASSFGASSMYEQYL. The CDR3, as DNA: TGTGCCAGCAGCTTCGGGGCTAGTTCTATGTACGAGCAGTACCTC. The V gene is TRBV11-1, the J gene TRBJ2-7; D is tentatively TRBD1 or TRBD2 (5 bases each). The CDR3 is made up of 15 amino acids. CDR1 SGHAT and CDR2 FQDESV come from the germline V gene (reference sequence). The ends were cut back, 3 bases at V and 4 bases at J, with 16 bases in the middle.

The CDR3 protein is CASSQDRTYEQYF. DNA of the CDR3: TGCGCCAGCAGCCAAGATCGTACCTACGAGCAGTACTTC. The chain carries TRBV4-3 and TRBJ2-7; no definite D call. The CDR3 runs 13 residues. CDR1 and CDR2 (germline): LGHNA, YSLEER. The V end was cut by 0 bases, the J end by 2 bases, with 5 bases between.

This clone was detected once. The chain combines TRBV7-2 with TRBJ2-5; D not certain. The germline gives CDR1 SGHTA, CDR2 FQGNSA. The CDR3 consists of 13 residues. V lost 5 bases to trimming and J lost 3 bases, with 10 bases between them. This CDR3 reads CASSAGREETQYF. CDR3 sequence (DNA): TGTGCCAGCAGCGCCGGACGGGAAGAGACCCAGTACTTC.

CDR3 in DNA: TGTGCCAGCAGCGGATTCGGGGGCGACTATGGCTACACCTTC. Protein sequence: CASSGFGGDYGYTF. This chain links TRBV6-6 with TRBJ1-2, with a possible D match to TRBD1 (6 bases). The CDR3 length is 14 residues. Germline V lookup: CDR1 MNHNY, CDR2 SVGAGI (reference sequence). The V end lost 6 bases, the J end lost 3 bases, and 14 bases lay between the germline ends.

The V gene is TRBV5-1, the J gene TRBJ1-6, with a weak D call TRBD1 (6 bases). Germline-derived CDR1 and CDR2 are SGHRS and YFSETQ. The CDR3 extends over 14 amino acids. Between the trimmed V and J ends, which lost 4 bases and 5 bases, there was a span of 10 bases. CDR3 residues: CASSPGQNNSPLHF. CDR3 bases: TGCGCCAGCAGCCCCGGACAGAATAATTCACCCCTCCACTTT.

The chain uses TRBV7-2 and TRBJ1-1; 7 bases fit TRBD1. From germline, CDR1 is SGHTA and CDR2 FQGNSA. This CDR3 spans 13 amino acids. The V gene end was trimmed by 5 bases and the J gene end by 4 bases; junction bases not matched to a gene: 4. CDR3 residues: CASSPDRFTEAFF. In DNA, the CDR3 is TGTGCCAGCAGCCCGGACAGGTTCACTGAAGCTTTCTTT.

CDR3 protein: CASSNLQGNQPQHF. CDR3 bases: TGCGCCAGCAGCAACCTCCAGGGGAATCAGCCCCAGCATTTT. V usage is TRBV5-1 and J usage is TRBJ1-5, with a weak D call TRBD1 (6 bases). Germline loops: CDR1 SGHRS, CDR2 YFSETQ. The CDR3 is 14 amino acids. Trimming shortened V by 4 bases and J by 4 bases, and 12 bases separated the two germline ends.

CDR3 coding DNA: TGTGCCAGCAGTACGGGGGTTTCACCCCTCCACTTT. This sequence encodes CASSTGVSPLHF. The chain recombines TRBV28 with TRBJ1-6, with a tentative D call TRBD1 (5 bases). CDR3 size: 12 residues. Germline V gene data show CDR1 as MDHEN and CDR2 as SYDVKM. V was cut by 5 bases and J by 9 bases, with 8 bases left in between.

This clone has only a few counts. The rearrangement joins TRBV7-3 to TRBJ2-2; D perhaps matches TRBD1 (5 bases). Trimming removed 1 base at V and 7 bases at J, with 16 bases between. CDR1 and CDR2 (germline): SGHTA, FQGTGA. The length of the CDR3 is 16 residues. CDR3 loop: CASSLRGYPSGGELFF. DNA of the CDR3: TGTGCCAGCAGCTTAAGGGGCTACCCATCGGGCGGGGAGCTGTTTTTT.

The chain joins TRBV2 to TRBJ2-7, with 11 bases lining up with TRBD2. CDR1 SNHLY and CDR2 FYNNEI come from the germline V gene. The length of the CDR3 is 14 residues. The V and J ends lost 5 bases and 6 bases, in that order; junction bases with no gene match: 6. CDR3 nucleotides: TGTGCCAGCAGTCTACTAGCGGGAGAAAGCGAGCAGTACTTC. Encoded protein: CASSLLAGESEQYF.

The count of this clone is one. The chain carries TRBV7-8 and TRBJ2-5, with D perhaps TRBD2 (5 bases). The J call may be wrong; the DNA end is better matched by TRBJ2-7. Germline CDR1 reads SGHVS; CDR2 reads FQNEAQ. The CDR3 is 15 amino acids. CDR3 sequence (DNA): TGTGCCAGCAGCTTAGAACTAGGAGGAACCTACGAGCAGTACTTC. It yields the protein CASSLELGGTYEQYF.

This chain links TRBV15 with TRBJ2-7; no definite D call. The germline V gene has CDR1 LNHNV and CDR2 YYDKDF (reference sequence). The CDR3 runs 16 residues. With 1 base removed from V and 0 bases from J, the gap between germline ends came to 13 bases. The CDR3 DNA reads TGTGCCACCAGCAGAGGACTCACAGAGTACTCCTACGAGCAGTACTTC. Its protein product is CATSRGLTEYSYEQYF.

The chain is built from TRBV9 and TRBJ2-1; D call uncertain. V was trimmed by 2 bases and J by 0 bases, leaving 3 bases between them. CDR3 length equals 13 residues. Per germline, CDR1 SGDLS and CDR2 YYNGEE. The CDR3 DNA sequence: TGTGCCAGCAGCGTCGCCTCCTACAATGAGCAGTTCTTC. Protein sequence: CASSVASYNEQFF. The full variable domain, rest sourced from reference TRBV9 and TRBJ2-1, is DSGVTQTPKHLITATGQRVTLRCSPRSGDLSVYWYQQSLDQGLQFLIQYYNGEERAKGNILERFSAQQFPDLHSELNLSSLELGDSALYFCASSVASYNEQFFGPGTRLTVL.

V is TRBV6-1 and J is TRBJ2-7; TRBD1 agrees at 9 bases. The germline CDR1 and CDR2 sequences are MNHNS and SASEGT. CDR3 length: 14 residues. The V and J ends lost 6 bases and 4 bases, in that order; junction bases with no gene match: 7. Here the CDR3 DNA reads TGTGCCAGCAGAGGGACAGGGATTCGATACGAGCAGTACTTC. It specifies CASRGTGIRYEQYF.

This clone occurred once. A junction boundary mismatches the germline segment, possibly from a read error. V is TRBV30 and J is TRBJ2-1, with a tentative D call TRBD2 (6 bases). Per the germline V gene, CDR1 is GTSNPN and CDR2 is SVGIG (reference sequence). This CDR3 spans 11 amino acids. The CDR3 coding sequence is TGTGCCTGGAGTGTAGCGCGGGAACAAGTCTTC. It codes for CAWSVAREQVF.

The chain combines TRBV6-5 with TRBJ1-5; the D gene is possibly TRBD1 (5 bases). Germline V lookup: CDR1 MNHEY, CDR2 SVGAGI. V was shortened by 3 bases and J by 7 bases, with 10 bases between the two germline ends. This CDR3 contains 13 residues. Here the CDR3 DNA reads TGTGCCAGCAGTTATTGGGGCGAGCAGCCCCAGCATTTT. It yields the protein CASSYWGEQPQHF.

This sequence joins TRBV10-2 and TRBJ2-1, with D perhaps being TRBD1 or TRBD2 (6 bases each). The ends were cut back, 3 bases at V and 3 bases at J, with 12 bases in the middle. CDR3 length: 15 amino acids. In germline, CDR1 is WSHSY, CDR2 SAAADI. The CDR3 nucleotides read TGCGCCAGCAGTGATCGGGGGCTTGGCTACAATGAGCAGTTCTTC. Translating gives CASSDRGLGYNEQFF.

The chain carries TRBV18 and TRBJ2-3; TRBD1 agrees at 11 bases. The germline V gene encodes CDR1 KGHSH and CDR2 LQKENI. V shed 4 bases, J shed 6 bases, and the junction held 0 bases outside the gene matches. The CDR3 has 13 amino acids. DNA of the CDR3: TGTGCCAGCTCACGGGACAGGGGGGATACGCAGTATTTT. It encodes CASSRDRGDTQYF.

This clone was detected a few times. The gene calls are TRBV5-5 and TRBJ1-3, with D hard to call. V shed 8 bases and J shed 6 bases, with 15 bases lying between them. Germline V gene data show CDR1 as SGHKS and CDR2 as YYEKEE (reference sequence). The CDR3 totals 13 residues. The CDR3 coding sequence is TGTGCCAGTTCCCTCGGTCCTTCAAACACCATATATTTT. Its protein is CASSLGPSNTIYF.

By sample fraction, this clone is medium-sized (0.01 to 0.1%). The chain combines TRBV10-3 with TRBJ1-2; unclear D gene. V was trimmed by 3 bases and J by 4 bases, leaving 9 bases between them. The CDR3 spans 13 residues. The germline V gene has CDR1 ENHRY and CDR2 SYGVKD. CDR3 DNA sequence: TGTGCCATCAGTGAAACAGAACGCTATGGCTACACCTTC. This gives the protein CAISETERYGYTF.